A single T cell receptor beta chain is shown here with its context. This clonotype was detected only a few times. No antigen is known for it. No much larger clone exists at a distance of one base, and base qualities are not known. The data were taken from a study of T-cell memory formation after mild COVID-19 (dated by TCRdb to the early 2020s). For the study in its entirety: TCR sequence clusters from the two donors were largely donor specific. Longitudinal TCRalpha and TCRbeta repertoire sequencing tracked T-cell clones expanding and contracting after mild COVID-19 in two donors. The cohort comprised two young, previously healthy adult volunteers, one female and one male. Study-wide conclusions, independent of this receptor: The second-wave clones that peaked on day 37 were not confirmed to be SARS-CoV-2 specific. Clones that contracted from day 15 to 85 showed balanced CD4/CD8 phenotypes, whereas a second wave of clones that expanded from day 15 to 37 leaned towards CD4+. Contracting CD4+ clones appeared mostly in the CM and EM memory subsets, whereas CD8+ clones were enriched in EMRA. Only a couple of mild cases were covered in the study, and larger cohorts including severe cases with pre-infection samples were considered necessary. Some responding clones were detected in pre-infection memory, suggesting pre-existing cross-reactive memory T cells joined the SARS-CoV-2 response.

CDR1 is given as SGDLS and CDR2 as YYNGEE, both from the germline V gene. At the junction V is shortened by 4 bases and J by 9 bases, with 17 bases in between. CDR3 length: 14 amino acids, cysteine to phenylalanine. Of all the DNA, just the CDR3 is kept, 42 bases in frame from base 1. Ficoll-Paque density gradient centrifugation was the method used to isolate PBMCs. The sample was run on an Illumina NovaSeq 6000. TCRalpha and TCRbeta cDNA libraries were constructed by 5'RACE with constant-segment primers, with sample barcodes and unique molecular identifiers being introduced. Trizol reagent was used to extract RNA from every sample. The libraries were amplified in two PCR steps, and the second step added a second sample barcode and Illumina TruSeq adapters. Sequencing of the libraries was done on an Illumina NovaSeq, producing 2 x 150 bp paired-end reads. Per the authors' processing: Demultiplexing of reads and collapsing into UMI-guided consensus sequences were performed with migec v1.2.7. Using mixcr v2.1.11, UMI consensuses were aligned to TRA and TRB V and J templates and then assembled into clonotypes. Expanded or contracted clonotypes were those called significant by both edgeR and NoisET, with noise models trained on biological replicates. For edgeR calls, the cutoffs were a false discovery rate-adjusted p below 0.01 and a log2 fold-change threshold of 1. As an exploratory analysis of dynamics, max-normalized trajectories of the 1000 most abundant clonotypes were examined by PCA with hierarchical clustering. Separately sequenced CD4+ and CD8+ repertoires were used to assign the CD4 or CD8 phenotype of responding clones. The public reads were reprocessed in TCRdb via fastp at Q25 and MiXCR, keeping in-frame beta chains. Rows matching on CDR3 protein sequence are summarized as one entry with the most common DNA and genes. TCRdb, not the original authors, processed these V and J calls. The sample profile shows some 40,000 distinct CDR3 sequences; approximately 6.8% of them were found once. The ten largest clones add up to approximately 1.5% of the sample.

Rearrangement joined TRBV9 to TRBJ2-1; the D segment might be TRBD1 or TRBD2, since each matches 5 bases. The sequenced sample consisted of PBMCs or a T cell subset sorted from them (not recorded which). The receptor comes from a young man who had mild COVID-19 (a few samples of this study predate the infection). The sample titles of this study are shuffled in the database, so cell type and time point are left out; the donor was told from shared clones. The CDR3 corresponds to CASSPPGRRGEQFF. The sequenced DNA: TGTGCCAGCAGCCCCCCGGGGAGAAGGGGTGAGCAGTTCTTC.